These 3 T cell receptor beta chains came from one sample sequenced in a study of blood T cell repertoires in COVID-19. Using immunoSEQ multiplex PCR, the repertoire was profiled, and TCRdb retains in-frame clones only, with some absent. The sample has fewer than 350,000 clones; 85% to 90% are singletons. The material sequenced was peripheral blood. The receptors shown here come from a woman in her 30s with COVID-19, enrolled during active disease.

This clone was recorded only once. This chain uses TRBV7-2 with TRBJ1-2, with D uncertain. The CDR3 contains 16 residues. Germline loops: CDR1 SGHTA, CDR2 FQGNSA. The V and J ends lost 2 bases and 0 bases respectively, with 13 bases between them. The CDR3 DNA follows: TGTGCCAGCAGCTTAACTGGCGGGAATACTAACTATGGCTACACCTTC. Translated: CASSLTGGNTNYGYTF.

CDR3 sequence reads: CASSIDREEGYTF. The CDR3 DNA follows: TGTGCCAGTAGTATCGACAGGGAGGAAGGCTACACCTTC. V is TRBV19 and J is TRBJ1-2, with 7 bases aligning to TRBD1. J was trimmed by 8 bases and V by 3 bases; bases with no gene match: 6. This CDR3 contains 13 residues. CDR1 LNHDA and CDR2 SQIVND come from the germline V gene (reference sequence).

The chain uses TRBV7-6 and TRBJ2-6; the D is unclear. With 1 base removed from V and 1 base from J, the gap between germline ends came to 8 bases. Germline V gives CDR1 SGHVS, CDR2 FNYEAQ. The CDR3 runs 16 residues. The CDR3 sequence is CASSLVARSGANVLTF. The CDR3 coding sequence is TGTGCCAGCAGCTTAGTTGCGCGGTCTGGGGCCAACGTCCTGACTTTC.